These 6 T cell receptor beta chains originate from one sample sequenced in a study of blood T cell repertoires in COVID-19 (dated by TCRdb to about 2020). The library was generated by the immunoSEQ multiplex PCR assay. TCRdb retrieved this table from immuneACCESS and kept in-frame rearrangements only. Not all clones are present; in checked studies, unresolved V genes account for under half, and no reason is known for the remainder. Here the sample has around 250,000 clones; approximately 89% occur a single time. The ten most abundant clones make up around 1.5% of the sample. The sequenced sample was peripheral blood. The receptor source for this set is a woman aged 60-75 years who had recovered from COVID-19.

The rearrangement joins TRBV2 to TRBJ2-3, with D uncertain. CDR3 length: 13 amino acids. Germline V gene lookup returns CDR1 SNHLY and CDR2 FYNNEI. V was shortened by 8 bases and J by 2 bases, with 11 bases between the two germline ends. CDR3 in amino acids: CASSADYTDTQYF. The CDR3 DNA follows: TGTGCCAGCTCTGCGGATTACACAGATACGCAGTATTTT.

The gene calls are TRBV10-3 and TRBJ1-6; 10 bases agree with TRBD1. J was trimmed by 8 bases and V by 10 bases; bases with no gene match: 8. The CDR3 sequence is 14 residues long. Germline CDR1 is ENHRY and CDR2 is SYGVKD. CDR3 bases: TGTGCCACCCGAGGCGGGACAGGGGATTCACCCCTCCACTTT. This sequence encodes CATRGGTGDSPLHF.

The genes are TRBV5-1 and TRBJ1-2, with TRBD1 identical over 8 bases. Germline loops: CDR1 SGHRS, CDR2 YFSETQ. The V and J ends lost 3 bases and 4 bases, in that order; junction bases with no gene match: 8. This CDR3 region has 15 residues. CDR3: CASSSVGDRSYGYTF. Here the CDR3 DNA reads TGCGCCAGCAGCTCGGTTGGGGACAGGAGCTATGGCTACACCTTC.

About this clone itself: Other nucleotide sequences from this sample produce the same CDR3. The CDR3 reads CASSFGTANTGELFF. The CDR3 coding sequence is TGCGCCAGCAGCTTTGGGACAGCGAACACCGGGGAGCTGTTTTTT. The chain couples TRBV5-1 to TRBJ2-2; 7 bases are a match to TRBD1. V trimming: 2 bases; J trimming: 0 bases; junction bases outside the gene matches: 1. In germline, CDR1 is SGHRS, CDR2 YFSETQ. This CDR3 has 15 amino acids.

CDR3 protein: CASSLGTGVGPYEQYF. The CDR3 DNA reads as TGCGCCAGCAGCTTGGGGACAGGGGTAGGCCCCTACGAGCAGTACTTC. The V and J genes are TRBV5-1 and TRBJ2-7; 9 bases match TRBD1. This CDR3 region has 16 residues. The germline CDR1 and CDR2 sequences are SGHRS and YFSETQ. J lost 2 bases, V lost 0 bases, and 6 bases had no gene match. The full variable domain, with the rest looked up from reference TRBV5-1 and TRBJ2-7, is KAGVTQTPRYLIKTRGQQVTLSCSPISGHRSVSWYQQTPGQGLQFLFEYFSETQRNKGNFPGRFSGRQFSNSRSEMNVSTLELGDSALYLCASSLGTGVGPYEQYFGPGTRLTVT.

The genes are TRBV7-2 and TRBJ2-3; tentative D call: TRBD2 (6 bases). The V end lost 3 bases, the J end lost 11 bases, and 15 bases lay between the germline ends. CDR1 and CDR2 (germline): SGHTA, FQGNSA. The CDR3 spans 13 residues. In nucleotides, the CDR3 is TGTGCCAGCAGCTTTAGGAGGGACCCGAAGCAGTATTTT. Protein sequence: CASSFRRDPKQYF.